Listed below are T cell receptor beta chains from one sample, sequenced in a study of T cell responses to AZD1222 COVID-19 vaccine. Some clones are missing from TCRdb's copy, which holds only in-frame ones; the method was immunoSEQ multiplex PCR. The repertoire holds about 170,000 clones, with less than 95% as singletons. The specimen comprised peripheral blood, sampled on day 0 of AZD1222 vaccination. All receptors come from an adult in good health. Both conserved end residues are part of each CDR3. A D gene is named only where the DNA matches it firmly. The size entry is marked missing in some rows and otherwise reads once, few, many or a size class.

length: 14
J: TRBJ1-3
size: .
V: TRBV28
D: TRBD1
CDR3: CASNLDRVGNTIYF
DNA: TGTGCCAGCAACCTGGACAGGGTCGGAAACACCATATATTTT

length: 13
J: TRBJ2-4
size: few
V: TRBV6-1
D: .
CDR3: CASSDRGENIQYF
DNA: TGTGCCAGCAGTGACAGGGGAGAAAACATTCAGTACTTC

length: 16
J: TRBJ2-3
size: .
V: TRBV7-9
D: .
CDR3: CASSPWRPRRPDTQYF
DNA: TGTGCCAGCAGCCCCTGGAGGCCGCGAAGGCCAGATACGCAGTATTTT

length: 18
J: TRBJ1-1
size: .
V: TRBV7-3
D: .
CDR3: CASSLRGGHLLSNTEAFF
DNA: TGTGCCAGCAGCTTAAGAGGCGGACACTTACTTTCGAACACTGAAGCTTTCTTT

length: 14
J: TRBJ2-6
size: .
V: TRBV7-2
D: TRBD2
CDR3: CASSVSGGANVLTF
DNA: TGTGCCAGCAGCGTTAGCGGGGGGGCCAACGTCCTGACTTTC

length: 17
J: TRBJ1-2
size: .
V: TRBV4-1
D: .
CDR3: CASSPPGIGTSNYGYTF
DNA: TGCGCCAGCAGCCCCCCAGGAATCGGGACCTCTAACTATGGCTACACCTTC

length: 15
J: TRBJ2-4
size: .
V: TRBV7-2
D: .
CDR3: CASTGGVQGAYIQYF
DNA: TGTGCCAGCACCGGGGGGGTGCAGGGGGCCTACATTCAGTACTTC

length: 17
J: TRBJ2-2
size: .
V: TRBV7-7
D: TRBD1
CDR3: CASPTGFRVDITGELFF
DNA: TGTGCTAGCCCGACAGGGTTCCGGGTTGATATCACCGGGGAGCTGTTTTTT

length: 12
J: TRBJ1-1
size: once
V: TRBV6-5
D: TRBD1
CDR3: CASSYDRVEAFF
DNA: TGTGCCAGCAGTTACGACAGGGTTGAAGCTTTCTTT

length: 12
J: TRBJ1-1
size: .
V: TRBV28
D: .
CDR3: CASSLIGTEAFF
DNA: TGTGCCAGCAGTTTAATAGGCACTGAAGCTTTCTTT

length: 17
J: TRBJ2-6
size: few
V: TRBV4-2
D: .
CDR3: CASSQGIGVSGANVLTF
DNA: TGTGCCAGCAGCCAAGGGATTGGAGTATCTGGGGCCAACGTCCTGACTTTC

length: 17
J: TRBJ2-2
size: .
V: TRBV7-3
D: TRBD1
CDR3: CASSPPAGQGNTGELFF
DNA: TGTGCCAGCAGCCCCCCGGCGGGACAGGGGAACACCGGGGAGCTGTTTTTT

length: 13
J: TRBJ2-1
size: .
V: TRBV24-1
D: TRBD1
CDR3: CATRQGNYNEQFF
DNA: TGTGCCACCAGACAGGGGAACTACAATGAGCAGTTCTTC

length: 13
J: TRBJ1-2
size: once
V: TRBV6-4
D: .
CDR3: CASSDGQGEGYTF
DNA: TGTGCCAGCAGTGACGGGCAGGGCGAAGGCTACACCTTC

length: 16
J: TRBJ2-1
size: .
V: TRBV2
D: TRBD2
CDR3: CASRNYLSGANNEQFF
DNA: TGTGCCAGCAGGAACTACCTCAGCGGGGCTAACAATGAGCAGTTCTTC

length: 15
J: TRBJ1-1
size: .
V: TRBV7-8
D: .
CDR3: CASSLAAGLNTEAFF
DNA: TGTGCCAGCAGCCTAGCGGCAGGCTTGAACACTGAAGCTTTCTTT

length: 19
J: TRBJ1-4
size: .
V: TRBV10-3
D: TRBD1
CDR3: CAITYHTGTGERTNEKLFF
DNA: TGTGCCATCACTTATCACACCGGGACAGGGGAAAGGACTAATGAAAAACTGTTTTTT

length: 16
J: TRBJ2-5
size: .
V: TRBV6-5
D: TRBD2
CDR3: CASSYLGLAGVETQYF
DNA: TGTGCCAGCAGTTACCTCGGGCTAGCGGGGGTAGAGACCCAGTACTTC

length: 15
J: TRBJ1-2
size: .
V: TRBV7-3
D: .
CDR3: CASSLYGRESYGYTF
DNA: TGTGCCAGCAGCTTATACGGCAGGGAGTCCTATGGCTACACCTTC

length: 15
J: TRBJ1-2
size: once
V: TRBV29-1
D: TRBD1
CDR3: CSVERTGGADYGYTF
DNA: TGCAGCGTAGAACGGACAGGGGGCGCCGACTATGGCTACACCTTC

length: 13
J: TRBJ1-1
size: once
V: TRBV27
D: .
CDR3: CASSYIGVTEAFF
DNA: TGTGCCAGCAGTTACATAGGGGTCACTGAAGCTTTCTTT

length: 15
J: TRBJ2-7
size: .
V: TRBV6-5
D: .
CDR3: CASSYSPAAAYEQYF
DNA: TGTGCCAGCAGTTACAGTCCGGCCGCCGCCTACGAGCAGTACTTC

length: 17
J: TRBJ1-5
size: once
V: TRBV7-2
D: .
CDR3: CASSLVASDRSNQPQHF
DNA: TGTGCCAGCAGCTTAGTAGCATCCGACCGTAGCAATCAGCCCCAGCATTTT

length: 13
J: TRBJ2-3
size: .
V: TRBV5-1
D: .
CDR3: CASSLQTGDTQYF
DNA: TGCGCCAGCAGCTTGCAAACTGGAGATACGCAGTATTTT

length: 16
J: TRBJ2-1
size: .
V: TRBV7-2
D: .
CDR3: CASSLVVAETYNEQFF
DNA: TGTGCCAGCAGCTTAGTTGTAGCGGAGACCTACAATGAGCAGTTCTTC

length: 15
J: TRBJ1-3
size: .
V: TRBV9
D: TRBD1
CDR3: CASSDRGWGGNTIYF
DNA: TGTGCCAGCAGCGACAGGGGTTGGGGTGGAAACACCATATATTTT

length: 15
J: TRBJ1-2
size: .
V: TRBV28
D: TRBD1
CDR3: CASSQVTGRAYGYTF
DNA: TGTGCCAGCAGCCAAGTGACAGGGCGAGCCTATGGCTACACCTTC

length: 15
J: TRBJ2-7
size: .
V: TRBV7-2
D: TRBD2
CDR3: CASSPWTSGVDEQYF
DNA: TGTGCCAGCAGCCCGTGGACTAGCGGGGTCGACGAGCAGTACTTC

length: 11
J: TRBJ1-3
size: .
V: TRBV6-5
D: .
CDR3: CASSFGLTIYF
DNA: TGTGCCAGCAGTTTCGGTCTTACCATATATTTT

length: 14
J: TRBJ2-1
size: .
V: TRBV10-3
D: TRBD1
CDR3: CATFGTGGNNEQFF
DNA: TGTGCCACCTTCGGGACAGGGGGTAACAATGAGCAGTTCTTC

length: 15
J: TRBJ2-3
size: .
V: TRBV27
D: TRBD2
CDR3: CASSPSSGSTDTQYF
DNA: TGTGCCAGCAGTCCCTCTAGCGGGAGCACAGATACGCAGTATTTT

length: 13
J: TRBJ1-1
size: .
V: TRBV7-8
D: .
CDR3: CASSRGGSPEAFF
DNA: TGTGCCAGCAGCCGAGGAGGGTCTCCAGAAGCTTTCTTT

length: 13
J: TRBJ1-1
size: .
V: TRBV7-2
D: .
CDR3: CASSLTGNTEAFF
DNA: TGTGCCAGCAGCTTGACAGGGAACACTGAAGCTTTCTTT

length: 13
J: TRBJ1-2
size: few
V: TRBV25-1
D: TRBD1
CDR3: CASSRDRGMSYTF
DNA: TGTGCCAGCAGCCGGGACAGGGGTATGAGCTACACCTTC

length: 17
J: TRBJ1-3
size: .
V: TRBV28
D: TRBD1
CDR3: CASSLSGGEYSGNTIYF
DNA: TGTGCCAGCAGTTTATCAGGGGGCGAATACTCTGGAAACACCATATATTTT

length: 14
J: TRBJ1-1
size: .
V: TRBV4-3
D: .
CDR3: CASSQTRLNTEAFF
DNA: TGCGCCAGCAGCCAAACACGATTGAACACTGAAGCTTTCTTT

length: 19
J: TRBJ2-1
size: .
V: TRBV4-3
D: .
CDR3: CASSQVGLSGDPLYNEQFF
DNA: TGCGCCAGCAGCCAAGTAGGGCTGTCAGGGGACCCCCTCTACAATGAGCAGTTCTTC

length: 15
J: TRBJ1-5
size: .
V: TRBV15
D: .
CDR3: CATSTRGPSHQPQHF
DNA: TGTGCCACCAGCACAAGAGGACCTTCCCATCAGCCCCAGCATTTT

length: 16
J: TRBJ2-5
size: .
V: TRBV3-1/TRBV3-2
D: .
CDR3: CASSQLKSWDRETQYF
DNA: TGTGCCAGCAGCCAATTGAAATCGTGGGATCGCGAGACCCAGTACTTC

length: 15
J: TRBJ1-2
size: .
V: TRBV9
D: .
CDR3: CASSEIMEFAHGYTF
DNA: TGTGCCAGCAGCGAGATCATGGAGTTCGCCCATGGCTACACCTTC

length: 15
J: TRBJ1-4
size: .
V: TRBV4-1
D: .
CDR3: CASRFVGQINEKLFF
DNA: TGCGCCAGCAGGTTCGTCGGACAGATTAATGAAAAACTGTTTTTT

length: 15
J: TRBJ1-6
size: .
V: TRBV6-5
D: TRBD1
CDR3: CASIPRRQGDSPLHF
DNA: TGTGCCAGCATCCCACGCCGGCAGGGGGATTCACCCCTCCACTTT

length: 14
J: TRBJ2-1
size: .
V: TRBV5-1
D: .
CDR3: CASSLAEKVYEQFF
DNA: TGCGCCAGCAGCTTGGCGGAAAAGGTCTATGAGCAGTTCTTC

length: 12
J: TRBJ1-1
size: .
V: TRBV5-5
D: .
CDR3: CASSYSNTEAFF
DNA: TGTGCCAGCAGTTACTCGAACACTGAAGCTTTCTTT

length: 14
J: TRBJ1-2
size: .
V: TRBV2
D: .
CDR3: CASARGVLDYGYTF
DNA: TGTGCCAGCGCACGTGGGGTACTGGACTATGGCTACACCTTC

length: 14
J: TRBJ2-7
size: once
V: TRBV7-8
D: TRBD1
CDR3: CASSPRQGVYEQYF
DNA: TGTGCCAGCAGCCCCCGGCAGGGGGTCTACGAGCAGTACTTC

length: 14
J: TRBJ2-2
size: .
V: TRBV7-3
D: .
CDR3: CASSFLGNTGELFF
DNA: TGTGCCAGCAGCTTCCTGGGGAACACCGGGGAGCTGTTTTTT

length: 13
J: TRBJ2-1
size: once
V: TRBV6-5
D: .
CDR3: CASILYRGGEQFF
DNA: TGTGCCAGCATTTTATACAGGGGAGGGGAGCAGTTCTTC

length: 13
J: TRBJ1-6
size: .
V: TRBV13
D: TRBD1
CDR3: CACLASGGSPLHF
DNA: TGTGCCTGCCTTGCTTCAGGGGGCTCACCCCTCCACTTT

length: 15
J: TRBJ2-7
size: .
V: TRBV27
D: .
CDR3: CASSLATGPLYEQYF
DNA: TGTGCCAGCAGTTTAGCTACAGGTCCACTTTACGAGCAGTACTTC

length: 16
J: TRBJ1-4
size: .
V: TRBV5-1
D: TRBD1
CDR3: CASSLGDRRIQEKLFF
DNA: TGCGCCAGCAGCTTGGGGGACAGGCGGATTCAAGAAAAACTGTTTTTT

length: 16
J: TRBJ1-1
size: .
V: TRBV6-5
D: .
CDR3: CASSSQWDAPGPEAFF
DNA: TGTGCCAGCAGTTCGCAATGGGACGCGCCCGGCCCTGAAGCTTTCTTT

length: 15
J: TRBJ1-6
size: .
V: TRBV7-9
D: .
CDR3: CASSLARGVDSPLHF
DNA: TGTGCCAGCAGCTTAGCGAGGGGTGTTGATTCACCCCTCCACTTT

length: 16
J: TRBJ1-4
size: .
V: TRBV19
D: TRBD1
CDR3: CASSLQGAATNEKLFF
DNA: TGTGCCAGTAGTCTACAGGGGGCTGCAACTAATGAAAAACTGTTTTTT

length: 16
J: TRBJ1-2
size: .
V: TRBV5-1
D: .
CDR3: CASSLGTGGEAYGYTF
DNA: TGCGCCAGCAGCCTGGGGACGGGAGGGGAGGCCTATGGCTACACCTTC

length: 14
J: TRBJ2-7
size: .
V: TRBV16
D: .
CDR3: CASSHRTVPYEQYF
DNA: TGTGCCAGCAGCCACCGGACAGTTCCCTACGAGCAGTACTTC

length: 18
J: TRBJ1-3
size: .
V: TRBV5-1
D: TRBD1
CDR3: CASSLARVADRVGNTIYF
DNA: TGCGCCAGCAGCTTGGCCCGGGTAGCTGACAGGGTTGGAAACACCATATATTTT

length: 13
J: TRBJ1-2
size: .
V: TRBV28
D: TRBD1
CDR3: CASSFGQGPGYTF
DNA: TGTGCCAGCAGTTTTGGACAGGGACCTGGCTACACCTTC

length: 16
J: TRBJ1-2
size: .
V: TRBV19
D: TRBD1
CDR3: CASRRTAGTGTYGYTF
DNA: TGTGCCAGTAGGCGAACAGCCGGGACAGGGACCTATGGCTACACCTTC

length: 14
J: TRBJ2-5
size: .
V: TRBV6-6
D: TRBD1
CDR3: CASSLDRRKETQYF
DNA: TGTGCCAGCAGTTTGGACAGGAGGAAAGAGACCCAGTACTTC